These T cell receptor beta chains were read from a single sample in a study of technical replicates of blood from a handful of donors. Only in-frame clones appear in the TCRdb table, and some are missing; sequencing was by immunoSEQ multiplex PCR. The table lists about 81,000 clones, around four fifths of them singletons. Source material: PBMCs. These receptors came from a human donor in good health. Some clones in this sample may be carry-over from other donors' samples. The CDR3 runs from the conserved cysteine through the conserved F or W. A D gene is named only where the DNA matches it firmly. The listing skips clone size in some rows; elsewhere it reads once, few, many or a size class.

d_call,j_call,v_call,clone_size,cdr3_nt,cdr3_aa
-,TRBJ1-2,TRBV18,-,TGTGCCAGCTCACCAGGGTTACAGGGAAACTATGGCTACACCTTC,CASSPGLQGNYGYTF
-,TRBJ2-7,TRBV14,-,TGTGCCAGCAGCCTATTACAGGGTGGGAAAACCTACGAGCAGTACTTC,CASSLLQGGKTYEQYF
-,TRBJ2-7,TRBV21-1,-,TGTGCCAGCAGCAAAAGGGGGGTAGCGGGAGTCGACGAGCAGTACTTC,CASSKRGVAGVDEQYF
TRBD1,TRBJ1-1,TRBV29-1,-,TGCAGCTTCGACAGGGGGGGCACTGAAGCTTTCTTT,CSFDRGGTEAFF
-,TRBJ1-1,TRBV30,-,TGTGCCTGGAGGGGCTTAGGGGGAGGGAGCACTGAAGCTTTCTTT,CAWRGLGGGSTEAFF
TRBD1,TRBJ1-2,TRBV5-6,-,TGTGCCAGCAGCTTGGTCGACAGGGTCTATGGCTACACCTTC,CASSLVDRVYGYTF
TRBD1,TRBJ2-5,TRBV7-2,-,TGTGCCAGCAGCTTAGCCCCCACAGGGGTGGGACGGGAGACCCAGTACTTC,CASSLAPTGVGRETQYF
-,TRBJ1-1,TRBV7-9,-,TGTGCCAGCGGTGGGGGGGGCACTGAAGCTTTCTTT,CASGGGGTEAFF
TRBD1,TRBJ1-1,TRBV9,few,TGTGCCAGCAGCACCGAGACAGGGGACACTGAAGCTTTCTTT,CASSTETGDTEAFF
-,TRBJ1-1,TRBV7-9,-,TGTGCCAGCAGCCGGGGGAGCACTGAAGCTTTCTTT,CASSRGSTEAFF
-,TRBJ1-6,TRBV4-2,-,TGTGCCAGCAGCCAAGATCAGGTTGAAGGCGGGTCACCCCTCCACTTT,CASSQDQVEGGSPLHF
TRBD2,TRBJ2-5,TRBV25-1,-,TGTGCCAGCCCTCGGCTAGCGGAGCACCAAGAGACCCAGTACTTC,CASPRLAEHQETQYF
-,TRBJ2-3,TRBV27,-,TGTGCCAGCAGTTTAGGGCAGAACACAGATACGCAGTATTTT,CASSLGQNTDTQYF
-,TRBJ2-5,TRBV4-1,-,TGCGCCAGCAGCCAAGATGAGCGAGCCGGGGAGACCCAGTACTTC,CASSQDERAGETQYF
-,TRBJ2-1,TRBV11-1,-,TGTGCCAGCAGCTTAAGTGACAGCACGAACAATGAGCAGTTCTTC,CASSLSDSTNNEQFF
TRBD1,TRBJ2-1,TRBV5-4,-,TGTGCCAGCAGCCCGGGACAGGGGGGAAACAATGAGCAGTTCTTC,CASSPGQGGNNEQFF
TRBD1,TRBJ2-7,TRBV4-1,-,TGCGCCAGCAGCACCTTCCCAGGGGGAAGAATCTACGAGCAGTACTTC,CASSTFPGGRIYEQYF
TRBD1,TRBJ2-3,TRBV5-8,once,TGTGCCAGCAGCTTGTATGGGACAGGTAGCACAGATACGCAGTATTTT,CASSLYGTGSTDTQYF
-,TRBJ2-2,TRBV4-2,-,TGTGCCAGCAGCCCCAGGACTGCGAACACCGGGGAGCTGTTTTTT,CASSPRTANTGELFF
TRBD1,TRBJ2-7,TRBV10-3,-,TGTGCCATCAGTGGTGGAGGACAGGCGAGGGGGACCGAGCAGTACTTC,CAISGGGQARGTEQYF
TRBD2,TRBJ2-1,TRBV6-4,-,TGTGCCAGCAGTGACGGGACTAGCGGGAATGAGCAGTTCTTC,CASSDGTSGNEQFF
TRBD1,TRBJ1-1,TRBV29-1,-,TGCAGCGTCAGGGAGACAGGGAATGTTTTCTTT,CSVRETGNVFF
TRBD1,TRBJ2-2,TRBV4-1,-,TGCGCCAGCAGCCAGGTGTCCAGGGGGCGTGGGGAGCTGTTTTTT,CASSQVSRGRGELFF
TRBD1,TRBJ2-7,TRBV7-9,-,TGTGCCAGCAGCTCCCTGGACAGGGCTTTTTACGAGCAGTACTTC,CASSSLDRAFYEQYF
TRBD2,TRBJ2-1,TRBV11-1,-,TGTGCCAGCAGCTTAGCTGTTGGCGGGAGGGCCGTTGAGCAGTTCTTC,CASSLAVGGRAVEQFF
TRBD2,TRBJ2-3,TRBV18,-,TGTGCCAGCCGGCGGGAGGTACGCACAGATACGCAGTATTTT,CASRREVRTDTQYF
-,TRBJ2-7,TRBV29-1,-,TGCAGCGTTGGTAGTGGGGGCTCGGTGGACGAGCAGTACTTC,CSVGSGGSVDEQYF
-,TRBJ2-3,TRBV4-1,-,TGCGCCAGCACGCGGACAGGCACAGATACGCAGTATTTT,CASTRTGTDTQYF
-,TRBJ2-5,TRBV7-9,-,TGTGCCAGCAGCGAGACCGGAGCGGAGACCCAGTACTTC,CASSETGAETQYF
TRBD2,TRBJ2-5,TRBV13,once,TGTGCCAGCAGCTTAGGGACTAGCGAGGGGACCCAGTACTTC,CASSLGTSEGTQYF
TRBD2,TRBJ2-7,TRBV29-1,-,TGCAGCGCTGAGACTAGCGGGAAGATCTACGAGCAGTACTTC,CSAETSGKIYEQYF
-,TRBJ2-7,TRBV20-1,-,TGCAGTGCTAGGGCTTACTACGAGCAGTACTTC,CSARAYYEQYF
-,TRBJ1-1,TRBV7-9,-,TGTGCCAGCAGCTCGCAGGGTGGCACTGAAGCTTTCTTT,CASSSQGGTEAFF
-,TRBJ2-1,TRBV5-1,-,TGCGCCAGCAGCTTGGGACAGTACAATGAGCAGTTCTTC,CASSLGQYNEQFF
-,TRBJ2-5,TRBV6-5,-,TGTGCCAGCAGTTATCCGGGGGGCGGACAAGAGACCCAGTACTTC,CASSYPGGGQETQYF
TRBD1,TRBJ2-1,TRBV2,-,TGTGCCAGCAGGGGGACAGGATGGATTGGGGGCGATGAGCAGTTCTTC,CASRGTGWIGGDEQFF
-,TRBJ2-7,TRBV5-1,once,TGCGCCAGCAGCTTCGGCGCAGGGGTCTACGAGCAGTACTTC,CASSFGAGVYEQYF
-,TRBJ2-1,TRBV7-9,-,TGTGCCAGCAGCTTAGGGGCCAACTCCAATGAGCAGTTCTTC,CASSLGANSNEQFF
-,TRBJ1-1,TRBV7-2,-,TGTGCCAGCAGCCCCAGTCTCCCGAACACTGAAGCTTTCTTT,CASSPSLPNTEAFF
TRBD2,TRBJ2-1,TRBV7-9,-,TGTGCCAGCAGCTTAGTGCGGCGGGAGGGTCTCAATGAGCAGTTCTTC,CASSLVRREGLNEQFF
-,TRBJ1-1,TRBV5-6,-,TGTGCCAGCAGCTTTGGAGGAGGGAACACTGAAGCTTTCTTT,CASSFGGGNTEAFF
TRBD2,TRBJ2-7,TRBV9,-,TGTGCCACCAGTGTAGCGGGAGAAGGCTACGAGCAGTACTTC,CATSVAGEGYEQYF
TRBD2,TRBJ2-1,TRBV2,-,TGTGCCAGTTCACCGACTCGGGGGGGGAATGAGCAGTTCTTC,CASSPTRGGNEQFF
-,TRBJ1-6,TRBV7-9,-,TGTGCCAGCAGCACCCCAGGGAATTCACCCCTCCACTTT,CASSTPGNSPLHF
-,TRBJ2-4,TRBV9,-,TGTGCCAGCAGCTCCTCAGTAGCCAAAAACATTCAGTACTTC,CASSSSVAKNIQYF